This TCR beta chain was captured by sequencing in a study of blood T cell repertoires in COVID-19. Overall study context: Collection of acute and convalescent COVID-19 samples took place in the United States, Italy and Spain.

As originally analysed: Nucleated cell number was recorded as an estimate derived from reference gene primer amplification. Using immunoSEQ multiplex PCR, the repertoire was profiled, and TCRdb retains in-frame clones only, with some absent. V and J calls and clone size come straight from that table; D and trimming were deduced from the DNA. The sample holds about 210,000 clones; around four fifths are singletons and the top ten take roughly 2.9%. V dropped 1 base and J dropped 0 bases, with 9 bases sitting between them. The V gene's germline CDR1 is SGHVS and CDR2 FNYEAQ. The CDR3 totals 15 residues.

Input material: peripheral blood. This sequence originates from a man aged 45-65 years with active or convalescent COVID-19. The rearrangement links TRBV7-6 to TRBJ1-2; D is uncertain. CDR3 DNA sequence: TGTGCCAGCAGCTTAGGGGGAGATTCTAACTATGGCTACACCTTC. Its protein is CASSLGGDSNYGYTF.